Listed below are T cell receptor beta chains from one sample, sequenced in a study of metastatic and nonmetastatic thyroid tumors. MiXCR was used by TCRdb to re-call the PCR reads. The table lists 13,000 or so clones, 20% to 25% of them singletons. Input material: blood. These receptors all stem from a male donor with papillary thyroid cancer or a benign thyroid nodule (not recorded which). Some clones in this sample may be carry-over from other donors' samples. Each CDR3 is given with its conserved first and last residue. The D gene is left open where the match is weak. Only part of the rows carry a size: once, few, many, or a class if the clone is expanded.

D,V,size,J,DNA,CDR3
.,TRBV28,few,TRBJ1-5,TGTGCCAGCAGCCCTATGGGAGGGATCATTAGCAATCAGCCCCAGCATTTT,CASSPMGGIISNQPQHF
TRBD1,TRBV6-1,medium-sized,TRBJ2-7,TGTGCCAGCAGTTCCCCCTATGTGACAGGGACCTACGAGCAGTACTTC,CASSSPYVTGTYEQYF
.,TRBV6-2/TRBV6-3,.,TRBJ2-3,TGTGCCAGCAGTTGGATAGAGGGCACAGATACGCAGTATTTT,CASSWIEGTDTQYF
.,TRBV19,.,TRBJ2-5,TGTGCCAGTAGTATCGCCACCAGGGACGGAGAGACCCAGTACTTC,CASSIATRDGETQYF
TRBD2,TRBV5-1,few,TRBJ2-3,TGCGCCAGCAGCTTGGAGGTCAGCGGGGGTAGGGATACGCAGTATTTT,CASSLEVSGGRDTQYF
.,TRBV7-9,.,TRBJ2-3,TGTGCCAGCACCTCGACAGACACAGATACGCAGTATTTT,CASTSTDTDTQYF
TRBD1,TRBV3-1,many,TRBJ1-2,TGTGCCAGCAGCCGCGGCTTGGGACAGGAGTATGGCTACACCTTC,CASSRGLGQEYGYTF
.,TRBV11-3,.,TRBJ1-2,TGTGCCAGCAGCGAAACAGGGATCTATGGCTACACCTTC,CASSETGIYGYTF
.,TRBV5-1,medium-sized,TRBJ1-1,TGCGCCAGCAGCTTGTCCGGGAACAAGAACACTGAAGCTTTCTTT,CASSLSGNKNTEAFF
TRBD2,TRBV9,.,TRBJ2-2,TGTGCCAGCAGCGATCCGGGACTAGCGGGAGGACCCGGGGAGCTGTTTTTT,CASSDPGLAGGPGELFF
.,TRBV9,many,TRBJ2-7,TGTGCCAGCAGCGCCACGAGCGCCTCCTACGAGCAGTACTTC,CASSATSASYEQYF
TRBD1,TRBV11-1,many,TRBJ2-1,TGTGCCAGCAGCCCAGGGACAGGGGGCGATTACAATGAGCAGTTCTTC,CASSPGTGGDYNEQFF
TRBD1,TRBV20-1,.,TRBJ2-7,TGCAGTGCTAGAGCCCCAGGGACAGGCCGGTTTTACGAGCAGTACTTC,CSARAPGTGRFYEQYF
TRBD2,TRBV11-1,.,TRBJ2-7,TGTGCCAGCAGCGAGCTTGGGACTAGCGGGATCTACGAGCAGTACTTC,CASSELGTSGIYEQYF
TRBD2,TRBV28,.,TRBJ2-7,TGTGCCAGCAGTTTAGATACTAGCGGGAGCTCCTACGAGCAGTACTTC,CASSLDTSGSSYEQYF
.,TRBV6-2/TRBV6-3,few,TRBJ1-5,TGTGCCAGCAGTTACGCGGCGGGACCCCAGCATTTT,CASSYAAGPQHF
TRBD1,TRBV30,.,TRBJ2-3,TGTGCCTGGAGCGCCGTAACGTCAGGGGGCCGCACAGATACGCAGTATTTT,CAWSAVTSGGRTDTQYF
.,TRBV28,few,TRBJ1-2,TGTGCCAGCAGTCCTTCAGACAGGAGCTATGGCTACACCTTC,CASSPSDRSYGYTF
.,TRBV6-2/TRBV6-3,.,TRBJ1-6,TGTGCCAGCAGTTACTCTCATCGAAGCTCCTATAATTCACCCCTCCACTTT,CASSYSHRSSYNSPLHF
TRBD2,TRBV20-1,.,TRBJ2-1,TGCAGTGCTCGGGCTCTAGCGGACAATGAGCAGTTCTTC,CSARALADNEQFF
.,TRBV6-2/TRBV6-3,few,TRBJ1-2,TGTGCCAGCAGCATAGGACTGCTAAGTAGCTACACCTTC,CASSIGLLSSYTF
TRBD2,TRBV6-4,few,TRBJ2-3,TGTGCCAGCAGTGACTCGGCTAGCGGAGGGACAGATACGCAGTATTTT,CASSDSASGGTDTQYF
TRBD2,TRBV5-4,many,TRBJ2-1,TGTGCCAGCAGCTCTGGGAGGGTGAATGAGCAGTTCTTC,CASSSGRVNEQFF
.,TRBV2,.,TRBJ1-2,TGTGCCAGCAGTCCCGGGGGTTATCGTGGCTACACCTTC,CASSPGGYRGYTF